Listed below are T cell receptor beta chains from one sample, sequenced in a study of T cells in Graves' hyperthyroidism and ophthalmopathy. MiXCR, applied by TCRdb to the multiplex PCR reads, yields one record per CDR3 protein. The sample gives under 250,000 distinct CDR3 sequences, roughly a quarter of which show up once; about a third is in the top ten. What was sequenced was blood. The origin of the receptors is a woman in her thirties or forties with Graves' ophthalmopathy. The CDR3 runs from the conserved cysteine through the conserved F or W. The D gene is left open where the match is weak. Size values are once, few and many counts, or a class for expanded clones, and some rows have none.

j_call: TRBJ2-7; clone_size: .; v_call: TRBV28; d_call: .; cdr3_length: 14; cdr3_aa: CASRLTTDSYEQYF; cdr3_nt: TGTGCCAGCAGGCTAACGACGGACAGCTACGAGCAGTACTTC
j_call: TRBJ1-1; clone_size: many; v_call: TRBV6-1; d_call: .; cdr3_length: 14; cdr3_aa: CASGPLTMNTEAFF; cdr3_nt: TGTGCCAGCGGGCCACTTACTATGAACACTGAAGCTTTCTTT
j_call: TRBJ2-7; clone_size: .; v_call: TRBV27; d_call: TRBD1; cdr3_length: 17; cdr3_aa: CASSPLRTDRVRYEQYF; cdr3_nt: TGTGCCAGCAGTCCCCTCAGGACAGACAGGGTACGCTACGAGCAGTACTTC
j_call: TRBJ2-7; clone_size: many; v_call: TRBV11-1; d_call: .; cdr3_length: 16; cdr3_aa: CASNLARGGKTYEQYF; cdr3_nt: TGTGCCAGCAACTTAGCGCGGGGCGGGAAGACCTACGAGCAGTACTTC
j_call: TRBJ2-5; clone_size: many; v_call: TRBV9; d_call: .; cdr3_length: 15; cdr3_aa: CASSVDQDPQETQYF; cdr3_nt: TGTGCCAGCAGCGTAGACCAGGACCCTCAAGAGACCCAGTACTTC
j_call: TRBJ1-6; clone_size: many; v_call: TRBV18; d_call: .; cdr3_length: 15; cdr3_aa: CASSPTPDMGSPLHF; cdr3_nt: TGTGCCAGCTCACCAACTCCGGACATGGGGTCACCCCTCCACTTT
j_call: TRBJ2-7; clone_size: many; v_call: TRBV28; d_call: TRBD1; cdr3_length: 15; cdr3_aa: CASSSPSGQNYEQYF; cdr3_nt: TGTGCCAGCAGTTCACCCTCGGGACAGAACTACGAGCAGTACTTC
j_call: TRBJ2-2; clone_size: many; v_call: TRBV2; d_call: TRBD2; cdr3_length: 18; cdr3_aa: CASMGLRGTSGNTGELFF; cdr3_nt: TGTGCCAGCATGGGTTTAAGGGGGACTAGCGGAAACACCGGGGAGCTGTTTTTT
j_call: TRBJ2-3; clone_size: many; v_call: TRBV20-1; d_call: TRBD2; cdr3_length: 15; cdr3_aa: CSASRLAGGADTQYF; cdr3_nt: TGCAGTGCTAGTAGACTAGCGGGAGGCGCAGATACGCAGTATTTT
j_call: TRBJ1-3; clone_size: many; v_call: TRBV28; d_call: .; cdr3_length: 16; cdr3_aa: CASSSRIRASGNTIYF; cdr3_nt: TGTGCCAGCAGTTCTCGAATCAGGGCCTCTGGAAACACCATATATTTT
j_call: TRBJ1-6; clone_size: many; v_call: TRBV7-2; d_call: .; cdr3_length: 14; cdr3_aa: CASSPAGRNSPLHF; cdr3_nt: TGTGCCAGCAGCCCCGCAGGGCGAAATTCACCCCTCCACTTT
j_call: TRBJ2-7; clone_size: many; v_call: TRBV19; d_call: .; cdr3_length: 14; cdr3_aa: CASSMQGRNDEQYF; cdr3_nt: TGTGCCAGTAGTATGCAGGGTAGGAACGACGAGCAGTACTTC
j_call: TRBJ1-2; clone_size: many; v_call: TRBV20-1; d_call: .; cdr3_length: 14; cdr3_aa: CSARVPVGADGYTF; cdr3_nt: TGCAGTGCTAGAGTTCCGGTGGGGGCGGATGGCTACACCTTC
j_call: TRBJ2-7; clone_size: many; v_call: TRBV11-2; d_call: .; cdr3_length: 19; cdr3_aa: CASSLIGSHHRDSSYEQYF; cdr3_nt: TGTGCCAGCAGCTTGATCGGGTCCCACCACCGAGACTCCTCCTACGAGCAGTACTTC
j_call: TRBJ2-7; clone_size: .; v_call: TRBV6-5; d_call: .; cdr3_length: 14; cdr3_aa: CASSYRAGSYEQYF; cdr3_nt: TGTGCCAGCAGCTACAGGGCCGGGTCCTACGAGCAGTACTTC
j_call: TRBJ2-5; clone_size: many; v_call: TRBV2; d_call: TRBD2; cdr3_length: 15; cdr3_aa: CASGASGTYQETQYF; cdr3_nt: TGTGCCAGCGGGGCTAGCGGGACGTACCAAGAGACCCAGTACTTC
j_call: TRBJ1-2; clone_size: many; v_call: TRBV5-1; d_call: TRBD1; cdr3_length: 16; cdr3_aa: CASSLAEGQGARGYTF; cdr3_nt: TGCGCCAGCAGCTTGGCCGAGGGACAGGGGGCTCGTGGCTACACCTTC
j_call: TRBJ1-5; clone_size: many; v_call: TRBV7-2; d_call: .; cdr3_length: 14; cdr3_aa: CASSLFASNQPQHF; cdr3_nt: TGTGCCAGCAGCTTATTTGCTAGCAATCAGCCCCAGCATTTT
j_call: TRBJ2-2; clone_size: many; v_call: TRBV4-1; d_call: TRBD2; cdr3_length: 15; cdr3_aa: CASSERGRGSGELFF; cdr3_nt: TGCGCCAGCAGCGAAAGAGGGAGGGGATCCGGGGAGCTGTTTTTT
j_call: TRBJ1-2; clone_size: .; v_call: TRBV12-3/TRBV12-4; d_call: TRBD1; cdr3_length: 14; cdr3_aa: CASSSDRGLYGYTF; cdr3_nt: TGTGCCAGCAGTTCGGACAGGGGATTATATGGCTACACCTTC
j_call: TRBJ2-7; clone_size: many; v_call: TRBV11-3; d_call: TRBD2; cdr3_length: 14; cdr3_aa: CASSFSGTYHEQYF; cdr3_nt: TGTGCCAGCAGCTTTAGCGGGACCTACCACGAGCAGTACTTC
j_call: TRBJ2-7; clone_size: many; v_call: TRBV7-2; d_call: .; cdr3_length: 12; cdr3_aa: CASSQTGVEQYF; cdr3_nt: TGTGCCAGCAGCCAAACAGGAGTCGAGCAGTACTTC
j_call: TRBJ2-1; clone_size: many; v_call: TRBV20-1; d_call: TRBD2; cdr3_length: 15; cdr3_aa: CSARGRREGLNEQFF; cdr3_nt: TGCAGTGCTAGGGGTCGGCGGGAGGGCCTAAATGAGCAGTTCTTC
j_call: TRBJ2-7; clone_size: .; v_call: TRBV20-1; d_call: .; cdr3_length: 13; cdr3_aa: CSASLGGYYEQYF; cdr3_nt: TGCAGTGCTAGTCTAGGGGGGTACTACGAGCAGTACTTC
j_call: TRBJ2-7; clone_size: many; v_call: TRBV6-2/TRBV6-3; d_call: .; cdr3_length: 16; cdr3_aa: CASSYSTTGKSYEQYF; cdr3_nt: TGTGCCAGCAGTTACTCGACCACGGGCAAATCCTACGAGCAGTACTTC
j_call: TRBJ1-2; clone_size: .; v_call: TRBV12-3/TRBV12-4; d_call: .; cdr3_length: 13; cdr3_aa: CASSLLWARGYTF; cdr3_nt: TGTGCCAGCAGTTTATTGTGGGCTCGAGGCTACACCTTC
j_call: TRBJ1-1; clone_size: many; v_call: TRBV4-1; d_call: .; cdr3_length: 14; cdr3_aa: CASSQRFGVEEAFF; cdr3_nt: TGCGCCAGCAGCCAAAGATTTGGGGTGGAGGAAGCTTTCTTT
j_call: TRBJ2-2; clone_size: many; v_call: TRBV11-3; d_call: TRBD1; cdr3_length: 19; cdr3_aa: CASSLRGTGMPLNTGELFF; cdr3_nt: TGTGCCAGCAGCTTACGGGGGACAGGCATGCCTTTGAACACCGGGGAGCTGTTTTTT
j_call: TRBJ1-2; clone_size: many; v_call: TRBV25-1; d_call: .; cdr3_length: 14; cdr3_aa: CASSDWSGNYGYTF; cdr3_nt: TGTGCCAGCAGTGACTGGTCGGGGAACTATGGCTACACCTTC
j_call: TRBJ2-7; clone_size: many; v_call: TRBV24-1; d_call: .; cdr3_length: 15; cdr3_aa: CATSEPSTEIYEQYF; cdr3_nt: TGTGCCACCAGTGAACCTTCGACAGAGATCTACGAGCAGTACTTC
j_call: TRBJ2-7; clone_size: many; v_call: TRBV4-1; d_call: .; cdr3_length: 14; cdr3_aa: CASSQDGLFDEQYF; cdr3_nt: TGCGCCAGCAGCCAAGACGGACTTTTCGACGAGCAGTACTTC
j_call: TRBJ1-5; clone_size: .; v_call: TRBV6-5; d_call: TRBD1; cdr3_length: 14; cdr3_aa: CASSYGTGGQPQHF; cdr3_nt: TGTGCCAGCAGTTACGGGACAGGGGGCCAGCCCCAGCATTTT
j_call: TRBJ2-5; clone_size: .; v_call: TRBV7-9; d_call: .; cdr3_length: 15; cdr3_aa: CASRPTGMRQETQYF; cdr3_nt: TGTGCCAGCAGGCCTACAGGGATGAGACAAGAGACCCAGTACTTC
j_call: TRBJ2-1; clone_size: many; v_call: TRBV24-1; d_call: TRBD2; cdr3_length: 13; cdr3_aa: CATGLAGANEQFF; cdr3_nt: TGTGCCACCGGACTAGCGGGAGCCAATGAGCAGTTCTTC
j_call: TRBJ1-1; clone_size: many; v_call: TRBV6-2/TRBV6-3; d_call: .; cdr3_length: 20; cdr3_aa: CASRGEGQLSAGPRNTEAFF; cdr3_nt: TGTGCCAGCAGGGGAGAGGGACAACTCTCCGCCGGGCCTAGGAACACTGAAGCTTTCTTT
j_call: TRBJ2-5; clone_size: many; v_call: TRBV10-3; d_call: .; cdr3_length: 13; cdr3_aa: CAISEGAVETQYF; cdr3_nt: TGTGCCATCAGTGAGGGGGCTGTTGAGACCCAGTACTTC
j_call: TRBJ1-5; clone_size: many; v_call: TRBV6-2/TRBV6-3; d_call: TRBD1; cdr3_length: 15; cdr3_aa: CASSQDRGGGQPQHF; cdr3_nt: TGTGCCAGCAGTCAGGACAGGGGAGGAGGCCAGCCCCAGCATTTT
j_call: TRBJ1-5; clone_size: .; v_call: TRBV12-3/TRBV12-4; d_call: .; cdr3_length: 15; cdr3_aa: CASTPPSGGYQPQHF; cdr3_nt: TGTGCCAGCACCCCCCCCTCCGGAGGGTATCAGCCCCAGCATTTT
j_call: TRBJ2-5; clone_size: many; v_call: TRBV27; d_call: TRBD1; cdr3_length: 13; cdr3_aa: CASKGQGQETQYF; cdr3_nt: TGTGCCAGCAAGGGACAGGGGCAAGAGACCCAGTACTTC
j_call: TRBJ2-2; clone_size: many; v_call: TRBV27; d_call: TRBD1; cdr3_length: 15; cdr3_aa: CASRDWTGGAGELFF; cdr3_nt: TGTGCCAGCAGGGACTGGACAGGGGGAGCCGGGGAGCTGTTTTTT
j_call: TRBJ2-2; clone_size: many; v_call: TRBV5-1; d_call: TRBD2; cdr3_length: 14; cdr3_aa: CASRLAGNTGELFF; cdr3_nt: TGCGCCAGCAGACTAGCGGGAAACACCGGGGAGCTGTTTTTT
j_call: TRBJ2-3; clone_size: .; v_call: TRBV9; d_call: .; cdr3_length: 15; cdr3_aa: CASSPRGGILDTQYF; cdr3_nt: TGTGCCAGCAGCCCCCGAGGTGGAATCTTAGATACGCAGTATTTT
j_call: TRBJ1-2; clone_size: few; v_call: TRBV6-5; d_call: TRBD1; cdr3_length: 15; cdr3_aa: CASSPSRTGENGYTF; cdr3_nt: TGTGCCAGCAGTCCCTCGCGGACAGGGGAAAATGGCTACACCTTC
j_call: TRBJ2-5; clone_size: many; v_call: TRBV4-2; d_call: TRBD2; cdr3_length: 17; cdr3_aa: CASSQGGSGATQETQYF; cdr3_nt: TGTGCCAGCAGCCAAGGGGGTAGCGGGGCAACCCAAGAGACCCAGTACTTC
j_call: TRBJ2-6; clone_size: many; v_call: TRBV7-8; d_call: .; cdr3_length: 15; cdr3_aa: CASSPWGTGANVLTF; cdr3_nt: TGTGCCAGCAGCCCTTGGGGGACTGGGGCCAACGTCCTGACTTTC
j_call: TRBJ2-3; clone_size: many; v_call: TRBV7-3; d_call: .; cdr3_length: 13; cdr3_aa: CASSLGLTDTQYF; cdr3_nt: TGTGCCAGCAGCTTAGGACTCACAGATACGCAGTATTTT
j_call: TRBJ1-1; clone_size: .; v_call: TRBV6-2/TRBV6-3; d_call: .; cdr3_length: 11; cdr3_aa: CASDNGPEAFF; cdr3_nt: TGTGCCAGCGATAACGGGCCTGAAGCTTTCTTT
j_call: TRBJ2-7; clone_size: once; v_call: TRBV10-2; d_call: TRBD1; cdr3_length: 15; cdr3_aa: CASSDGTGGPREQYF; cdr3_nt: TGCGCCAGCAGTGACGGGACAGGGGGCCCAAGGGAGCAGTACTTC
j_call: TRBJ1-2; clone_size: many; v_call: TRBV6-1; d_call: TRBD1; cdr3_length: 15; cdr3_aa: CASSELGQGNYGYTF; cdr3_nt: TGTGCCAGCAGTGAATTGGGACAGGGGAACTATGGCTACACCTTC
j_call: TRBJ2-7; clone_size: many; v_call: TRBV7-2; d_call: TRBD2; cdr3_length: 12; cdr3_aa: CASSLAREEQYF; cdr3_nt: TGTGCCAGCAGCTTAGCGCGGGAGGAGCAGTACTTC
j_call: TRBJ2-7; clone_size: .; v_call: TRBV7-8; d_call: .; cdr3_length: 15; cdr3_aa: CASSLEEGGRYEQYF; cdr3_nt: TGTGCCAGCAGCTTAGAGGAGGGGGGGCGGTACGAGCAGTACTTC
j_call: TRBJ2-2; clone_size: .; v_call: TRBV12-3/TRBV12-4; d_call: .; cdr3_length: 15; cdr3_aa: CASSFRQADTGELFF; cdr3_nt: TGTGCCAGCAGTTTTCGGCAGGCGGACACCGGGGAGCTGTTTTTT
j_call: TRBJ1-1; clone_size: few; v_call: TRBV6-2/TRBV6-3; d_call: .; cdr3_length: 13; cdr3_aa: CASGRGAHTEAFF; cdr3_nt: TGTGCCAGTGGGAGGGGGGCGCACACTGAAGCTTTCTTT